This T cell receptor (beta chain) is from a study of CD8 T cells in Susac syndrome. An input of about 0.5 to 1 ug of RNA was subjected to reverse transcription using random hexamers. MiXCR was run by TCRdb on the immunoSEQ multiplex PCR reads, yielding one entry per CDR3 protein. The sample yields some 170,000 distinct CDR3 sequences, about 94% seen once. This clonotype was seen a single time. Sequenced sample: CD4+ T cells from PBMCs. This receptor was obtained from a human donor with Susac syndrome.

The chain's CDR3 is CASSIPARDYGYTF. DNA of the CDR3: TGTGCCAGTAGTATACCAGCCAGGGACTATGGCTACACCTTC. The genes are TRBV19 and TRBJ1-2; weak D call: TRBD1 (5 bases). The CDR3 sequence is 14 residues long. V lost 2 bases to trimming and J lost 3 bases, with 10 bases between them. CDR1 is LNHDA and CDR2 is SQIVND in the germline V gene (reference sequence).